This T cell receptor (beta chain) derives from a study of T cell repertoires in cytomegalovirus infection. Study outcomes and limitations: Clonotype analysis showed dominance of the ex vivo response by HLA-C-restricted CMV-specific TCR beta clonotypes. Individuals carrying CMV plus the relevant HLA were identified by cumulative frequency of public TCR beta families.

This clonotype appeared many times. Its specificity is unknown. TCRdb reanalysed the reads using MiXCR and keeps one entry per CDR3 protein. The table includes fewer than 250,000 distinct CDR3 sequences, roughly 12% detected once. Germline loops: CDR1 SGHTA, CDR2 FQGNSA. Trimming stripped 5 bases from V and 5 bases from J, with 10 bases between. CDR3 length: 13 amino acids. The sample comprised PBMCs. The TCR sequence derives from a human donor in good health (CMV status not recorded). Some clones in this sample may be carry-over from other donors' samples. The J gene is TRBJ2-1, the V gene TRBV7-2, with TRBD1 as a possible D gene (6 bases). CDR3 nucleotides: TGTGCCAGCAGCCCCTGGACAGACAATGAGCAGTTCTTC. Its translation is CASSPWTDNEQFF.